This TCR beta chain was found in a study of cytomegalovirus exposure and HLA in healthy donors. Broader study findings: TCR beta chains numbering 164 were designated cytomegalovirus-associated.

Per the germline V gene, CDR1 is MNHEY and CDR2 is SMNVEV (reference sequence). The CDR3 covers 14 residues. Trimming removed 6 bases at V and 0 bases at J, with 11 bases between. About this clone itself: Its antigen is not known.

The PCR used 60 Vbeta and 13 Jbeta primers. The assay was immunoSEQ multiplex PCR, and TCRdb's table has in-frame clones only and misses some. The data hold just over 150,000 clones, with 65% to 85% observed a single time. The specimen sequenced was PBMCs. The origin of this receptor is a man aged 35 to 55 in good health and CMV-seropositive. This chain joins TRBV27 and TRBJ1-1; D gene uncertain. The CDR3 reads CASRPLAVNTEAFF. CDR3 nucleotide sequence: TGTGCCAGCAGACCCTTGGCGGTGAACACTGAAGCTTTCTTT.